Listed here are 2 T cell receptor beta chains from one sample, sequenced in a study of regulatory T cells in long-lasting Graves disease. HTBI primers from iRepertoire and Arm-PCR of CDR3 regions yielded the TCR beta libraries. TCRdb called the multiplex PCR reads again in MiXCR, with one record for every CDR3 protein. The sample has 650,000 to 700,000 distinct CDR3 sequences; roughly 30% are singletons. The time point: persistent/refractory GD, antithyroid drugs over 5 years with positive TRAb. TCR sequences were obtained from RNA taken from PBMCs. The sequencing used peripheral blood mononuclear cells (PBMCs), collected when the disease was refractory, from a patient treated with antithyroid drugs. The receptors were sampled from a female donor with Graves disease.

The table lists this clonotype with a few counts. The CDR3 protein is CASSEGVSGRLAKNIQYF. CDR3 bases: TGTGCCAGCAGTGAAGGTGTTAGCGGACGGTTAGCCAAAAACATTCAGTACTTC. The J gene is TRBJ2-4, the V gene TRBV2, with D perhaps TRBD2 (6 bases). Trimming pared 1 base from V and 0 bases from J, leaving 16 bases between. The CDR3 sequence is 18 residues long. Germline CDR1 SNHLY, CDR2 FYNNEI.

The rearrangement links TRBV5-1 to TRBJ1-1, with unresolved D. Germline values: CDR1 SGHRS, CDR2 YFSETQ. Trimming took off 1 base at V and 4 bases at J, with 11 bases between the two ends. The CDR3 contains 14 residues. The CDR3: CASSLTGASTEAFF. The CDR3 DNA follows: TGCGCCAGCAGCTTGACGGGAGCAAGCACTGAAGCTTTCTTT.